This TCR beta chain was identified during a study of blood T cells in healthy people across ages. The wider study: When template switching was applied, about one barcoded beta molecule was captured per two T cells. Findings and caveats of the study: A strong correlation was found between TCR beta diversity and the percentage of naive T cells. Whereas aged donors had fewer naive CD4+ cells, long-lived donors had more of them and higher diversity. While age rose, TCR beta diversity per million T cells dropped in a roughly linear way.

PCR was performed a second time for about 7 to 12 cycles using a sample-barcoded 5' primer and a J-beta primer mix. TCRdb analysed the 5' RACE reads with MiXCR anew, one entry per CDR3 protein. Of roughly 1.9 million distinct CDR3 sequences listed, 35% to 50% were seen once; the top ten hold roughly 24%. For this clonotype: What it binds is not known.

Trimming took 1 base from V and 9 from J, leaving 11 bases between them. CDR1 is SGHRS and CDR2 is YFSETQ in the germline V gene. This CDR3 comprises 13 residues. The sequencing input was blood. This TCR came from a human donor in good health. This rearrangement joins TRBV5-1 to TRBJ2-1; possible D gene TRBD1, 6 bases. The CDR3 spells CASSLQGWGEQFF. CDR3 DNA sequence: TGCGCCAGCAGCTTGCAGGGGTGGGGTGAGCAGTTCTTC.